The 7 T cell receptor beta chains in this list originate from one sample, sequenced in a study of blood T cells in healthy people across ages. Using a J-beta primer mix together with a sample-barcoded 5' primer, a second PCR was run for 7 to 11 cycles. Each CDR3 protein is one row after TCRdb ran MiXCR on the 5' RACE reads. The table lists over 1.5 million distinct CDR3 sequences, 49% of them singletons. The sample was blood. These receptors all stem from a woman in her forties in good health.

The V call is TRBV20-1, the J call TRBJ2-1, with 7 nucleotides matching TRBD1. CDR3 size: 14 residues. V lost 3 bases, J lost 10 bases, and 12 bases stayed unmatched. CDR1 and CDR2 (germline): DFQATT, SNEGSKA (reference sequence). CDR3 coding DNA: TGCAGTGCTAGTTTGACAGGGAGTTCAAGGGAGCAGTTCTTC. Residues: CSASLTGSSREQFF.

This clonotype turned up a few times. The V and J genes are TRBV12-3 or TRBV12-4 and TRBJ2-4; possible D gene TRBD1, 6 bases. With 5 bases removed from V and 8 bases from J, the gap between germline ends came to 19 bases. The length of the CDR3 is 15 residues. CDR3 nucleotide sequence: TGTGCCAGCAGTCGACTCCTACAGGGATCGGACATTCAGTACTTC. The encoded protein is CASSRLLQGSDIQYF.

The chain uses TRBV3-1 and TRBJ2-3; TRBD2 matches 9 bases. Unmatched junction bases numbered 9, after V lost 0 bases and J lost 2 bases. This CDR3 comprises 18 residues. CDR1 and CDR2 (germline): LGHDT, YNNKEL (reference sequence). CDR3 DNA sequence: TGTGCCAGCAGCCAAGATTCTGGCGGGGGGGCCGACACAGATACGCAGTATTTT. Amino acid sequence: CASSQDSGGGADTDTQYF.

This clonotype was seen only once. This chain connects TRBV28 to TRBJ2-2; tentative D call: TRBD1 (5 bases). In germline, CDR1 is MDHEN, CDR2 SYDVKM. This CDR3 is 14 amino acids long. With 6 bases removed from V and 2 bases from J, the gap between germline ends came to 10 bases. CDR3 bases: TGTGCCAGCAGGCTACAGGTTAACACCGGGGAGCTGTTTTTT. It yields the protein CASRLQVNTGELFF.

The V call is TRBV20-1, the J call TRBJ1-2; D is unclear. Per germline, CDR1 DFQATT and CDR2 SNEGSKA (reference sequence). V lost 1 base and J 0 bases, leaving 6 bases between the germline ends. The CDR3 consists of 13 residues. The CDR3 nucleotides read TGCAGTGCTAGAGTACAGACTAACTATGGCTACACCTTC. It yields the protein CSARVQTNYGYTF.

This clonotype came up a few times. V usage is TRBV20-1 and J usage is TRBJ2-6; D is unresolved. Trimming cost V 3 bases and J 4 bases, with 13 bases left between them. Germline V gene sequence: CDR1 DFQATT, CDR2 SNEGSKA (reference sequence). The CDR3 has 15 amino acids. Here the CDR3 reads CSASKTVGGANVLTF. CDR3 bases: TGCAGTGCTAGCAAAACGGTGGGGGGGGCCAACGTCCTGACTTTC.

This clonotype has more than one count but fewer than ten. J is TRBJ1-4 and V is TRBV20-1; the D is unclear. The CDR3 covers 12 residues. Per the germline V gene, CDR1 is DFQATT and CDR2 is SNEGSKA (reference sequence). V lost 3 bases, J lost 5 bases, and 7 bases lay in between. The CDR3 DNA reads as TGCAGTGCTAGGGGCCAGAATGAAAAACTGTTTTTT. Protein product: CSARGQNEKLFF.